The clone carrying this T cell receptor beta chain has just one count. Its antigen is unknown. Cultured CD4+ T cells had their DNA profiled by the Oncomine TCR Beta short-read assay. TCRdb called the PCR reads again in MiXCR, with one record for every CDR3 protein. The data contain about 11,000 distinct CDR3 sequences, under 75% of them singletons. These data belong to a study of vaccination and CD4 T cells after COVID-19. Study context: At a median approximately 100 days (range 35 to 161) after diagnosis, post-COVID samples were drawn.

Treatment noted: approximately nine-day PBMC culture with coronavirus spike peptide pools or control peptides (ViraFEST assay). The sequence derives from a human donor who had recovered from COVID-19. The sequenced sample was CD4+ T cells from blood, cultured in vitro.

CDR3 in amino acids: CASTRTGHSPLHF. In DNA, the CDR3 is TGTGCCAGTACCCGGACAGGCCATTCACCCCTCCACTTT. The chain has TRBV19 and TRBJ1-6, with 7 bases that match TRBD1. The CDR3 is 13 amino acids. The germline V gene encodes CDR1 LNHDA and CDR2 SQIVND (reference sequence). J gave up 8 bases and V 7 bases, and 5 bases lay outside the gene matches.